What follows describes a single T cell receptor beta chain. The sample originates from a study of CD8 T cells in Susac syndrome. Study-wide background: At the time their blood was drawn, patients with Susac syndrome were either therapy-naive, on corticosteroids (with some of them also receiving intravenous immunoglobulin), or on intravenous immunoglobulin alone.

RNA, at about 0.45 to 1 ug, was reverse transcribed with random hexamers. The amplification used immunoSEQ multiplex PCR on TCR beta CDR3; it spanned 54 Vbeta and 13 Jbeta. TCRdb re-called the immunoSEQ multiplex PCR reads through MiXCR, storing one row per CDR3 protein. This sample has under 300,000 distinct CDR3 sequences, with about 96% found just once. All included Susac syndrome patients satisfied recently defined diagnostic criteria for definite or probable disease. Negative isolation was used for CD8+ and CD4+ T cells, and FACS enrichment was applied to TEMRA cells. The source material was CD4+ T cells from PBMCs. The TCR comes from a human donor with Susac syndrome.

The CDR3, as DNA: TGTGCCAGCAGCTTGCAACCGGGACAGGGCGAGCAGTACTTC. Protein sequence: CASSLQPGQGEQYF. The gene calls are TRBV7-3 and TRBJ2-7; 9 nucleotides line up with TRBD1. The germline V gene encodes CDR1 SGHTA and CDR2 FQGTGA. The CDR3 covers 14 residues. Trimming at V came to 3 bases and at J to 6 bases, leaving 6 bases not matched to a gene. Drawing the rest from reference TRBV7-3 and TRBJ2-7, the complete variable domain is GAGVSQTPSNKVTEKGKYVELRCDPISGHTALYWYRQSLGQGPEFLIYFQGTGAADDSGLPNDRFFAVRPEGSVSTLKIQRTERGDSAVYLCASSLQPGQGEQYFGPGTRLTVT.